This TCR beta chain is from a study of T cell responses to AZD1222 COVID-19 vaccine. Clones were read by immunoSEQ multiplex PCR, and TCRdb kept only the in-frame ones, dropping some. The sample consists of 200,000 to 250,000 clones, around 94% of them appearing once. This CDR3 is 14 amino acids long. The germline V gene has CDR1 MDHEN and CDR2 SYDVKM. V was pared by 7 bases and J by 4 bases, with 16 bases between. Turning to this clone: The antigen remains undetermined.

Study-wide results and caveats: Samples come after the peak T cell response, not at day 14. Recipients of two AZD1222 doses showed rising Spike-specific TCR breadth and depth.

The rearrangement links TRBV28 to TRBJ1-2; D remains unclear. The source was peripheral blood, collected 28 days after the second dose of the MenACWY control vaccine. This clonotype was sampled from an adult who received the MenACWY meningococcal vaccine as a control. This CDR3 is CASTSGQSTYGYTF. The CDR3 bases are TGTGCCAGCACCTCCGGGCAGTCAACCTATGGCTACACCTTC.